This TCR beta chain was observed in a study of cytomegalovirus exposure and HLA in healthy donors. Study-wide results and limits: A later analysis linked a missense variant in DCLRE1C to the trimming of TCR beta V and J genes. In a later analysis, HLA-C alleles had the fewest associated TCRs, DRB1 alleles the most. Reports indicate that TCR beta sequences accurately predicted the HLA-A and HLA-B alleles of most subjects.

Note on this clone: The antigen remains undetermined.

PCR primers comprised 60 Vbeta and 13 Jbeta primers. This table comes from immunoSEQ multiplex PCR, and its TCRdb copy is limited to in-frame clones, with some not included. The table includes about 200,000 clones, 70% to 80% detected once. The length of the CDR3 is 12 residues. Trimming took 3 bases from V and 6 from J; bases not matched to a gene: 2. In germline, CDR1 is MNHEY, CDR2 SMNVEV (reference sequence). The chain couples TRBV27 to TRBJ2-7; 7 positions match TRBD1. The source of this sequence is a male donor in good health and CMV-seropositive. Input material: PBMCs. The CDR3, as DNA: TGTGCCAGCAGTTTCAACAGGGGCGAGCAGTACTTC. Encoded protein: CASSFNRGEQYF.